The 23 T cell receptor beta chains below come from one sample, sequenced in a study of Ad26.COV2.S vaccination and SARS-CoV-2 variants. Treatment described: around 19 received Ad26.COV2.S at low or high dose, single or two shots; several received placebo; per-sample allocation not given. Samples came from day 63 after the first vaccine or placebo injection. TCRdb's table, derived via immunoSEQ multiplex PCR, lists solely in-frame clones and lacks some. The sample consists of some 270,000 clones, roughly nine tenths of them appearing once. Sequenced material: peripheral blood, taken in a trial of Ad26.COV2.S vaccine versus placebo. These receptors originate from a person between 18 and 60 years old who received the Ad26.COV2.S COVID-19 vaccine or a placebo.

This clone was picked up a small number of times. This chain uses TRBV6-5 with TRBJ1-6; TRBD1 matches 7 bases. Germline lookup yields CDR1 MNHEY and CDR2 SVGAGI. The CDR3 sequence is 16 residues long. The V and J ends lost 0 bases and 3 bases, in that order; junction bases with no gene match: 2. Written as DNA, the CDR3 is TGTGCCAGCAGTTACTCTGGGACAGTCTATAATTCACCCCTCCACTTT. Protein: CASSYSGTVYNSPLHF.

The chain employs TRBV9 and TRBJ1-1; TRBD1 might be the D (5 bases). The germline V gene encodes CDR1 SGDLS and CDR2 YYNGEE. The CDR3 spans 16 residues. V lost 0 bases and J 5 bases, leaving 17 bases between the germline ends. CDR3 DNA: TGTGCCAGCAGCGTAGAGGGCAGCCGGCGGGGGACTGAAGCTTTCTTT. The encoded protein is CASSVEGSRRGTEAFF.

This rearrangement joins TRBV6-5 to TRBJ2-7; 7 bases are shared with TRBD2. Germline loops: CDR1 MNHEY, CDR2 SVGAGI. The CDR3 length is 14 residues. V lost 4 bases, J lost 2 bases, and 5 bases stayed unmatched. CDR3 DNA: TGTGCCAGCAGTTCCGGGGGGTCCGCCTACGAGCAGTACTTC. Its protein product is CASSSGGSAYEQYF.

The chain carries TRBV25-1 and TRBJ1-1; D not certain. Germline CDR1 MGHDK, CDR2 SYGVNS. This CDR3 is 15 amino acids long. Trimming removed 3 bases from V and 6 bases from J, with 17 bases in between. CDR3 residues: CASSDQTWDRAEAFF. CDR3 sequence (DNA): TGTGCCAGCAGTGACCAGACATGGGATCGTGCTGAAGCTTTCTTT.

The chain has TRBV19 and TRBJ2-4; D is unresolved. V shed 3 bases and J shed 5 bases, with 14 bases lying between them. The V gene's germline CDR1 is LNHDA and CDR2 SQIVND (reference sequence). There are 15 residues in the CDR3. The CDR3 sequence: CASSIPRTLENIQYF. As DNA, the CDR3 is TGTGCCAGTAGTATTCCTAGAACTCTCGAAAACATTCAGTACTTC.

The V and J genes are TRBV7-3 and TRBJ2-1, with 8 bases fitting TRBD1. The J segment lost 6 bases and the V segment lost 3 bases, leaving 7 bases of the junction unmatched. The CDR3 sequence is 15 residues long. Germline V lookup: CDR1 SGHTA, CDR2 FQGTGA. Here the CDR3 reads CASSFRAGGLNEQFF. The CDR3 coding sequence is TGTGCCAGCAGCTTCAGGGCAGGGGGCCTCAATGAGCAGTTCTTC. Complete variable domain (other parts from reference TRBV7-3 and TRBJ2-1): GAGVSQTPSNKVTEKGKYVELRCDPISGHTALYWYRQSLGQGPEFLIYFQGTGAADDSGLPNDRFFAVRPEGSVSTLKIQRTERGDSAVYLCASSFRAGGLNEQFFGPGTRLTVL.

The chain is built from TRBV7-9 and TRBJ2-1, with D perhaps matching TRBD1 (5 bases). This CDR3 comprises 11 residues. With 3 bases removed from V and 8 bases from J, the gap between germline ends came to 5 bases. From germline, CDR1 is SEHNR and CDR2 FQNEAQ (reference sequence). CDR3 bases: TGTGCCAGCAGCTTCAGGGATGAGCAGTTCTTC. Its protein product is CASSFRDEQFF. Using reference TRBV7-9 and TRBJ2-1 for the parts outside the CDR3, the full variable domain is DTGVSQNPRHKITKRGQNVTFRCDPISEHNRLYWYRQTLGQGPEFLTYFQNEAQLEKSRLLSDRFSAERPKGSFSTLEIQRTEQGDSAMYLCASSFRDEQFFGPGTRLTVL.

The chain recombines TRBV10-2 with TRBJ2-5; 10 positions agree with TRBD1. Germline CDR1 and CDR2: WSHSY and SAAADI. With 5 bases clipped from V and 1 base from J, the junction kept 4 bases outside the gene matches. CDR3 size: 15 residues. CDR3 in DNA: TGCGCCAGCAGTCCTCGGGACAGGGGCCAAGAGACCCAGTACTTC. Its protein is CASSPRDRGQETQYF.

The J gene is TRBJ2-4, the V gene TRBV15; 10 bases map to TRBD1. The germline V gene encodes CDR1 LNHNV and CDR2 YYDKDF (reference sequence). The CDR3 runs to 17 residues. V lost 3 bases, J lost 1 base, and 6 bases stayed unmatched. In DNA, the CDR3 is TGTGCCACCAGCAGTCCTGGGACAGGGGTGGCCAAAAACATTCAGTACTTC. Residues: CATSSPGTGVAKNIQYF.

The CDR3 nucleotides read TGTGCCAGCAGTCCCACAGATACGCAGTATTTT. This codes for CASSPTDTQYF. The chain carries TRBV12-3 or TRBV12-4 and TRBJ2-3; D not resolved. Trimming cost V 5 bases and J 2 bases, with 2 bases left between them. The CDR3 loop spans 11 amino acids.

The DNA of the CDR3 is TGTGCCAGCAGCTTCCGGCCCTCCCCCTACTCTGGGGCCAACGTCCTGACTTTC. Protein: CASSFRPSPYSGANVLTF. This chain joins TRBV7-2 and TRBJ2-6; D is ambiguous. The CDR3 totals 18 residues. Germline lookup yields CDR1 SGHTA and CDR2 FQGNSA. V was pared by 3 bases and J by 0 bases, with 15 bases between.

The V call is TRBV7-3, the J call TRBJ2-2; 7 nucleotides agree with TRBD1. Germline CDR1 reads SGHTA; CDR2 reads FQGTGA. The junction had 16 bases not matched to a gene; V was cut back by 5 bases and J by 4 bases. This CDR3 has 18 residues. CDR3 sequence (DNA): TGTGCCAGCAGCCCAAATCCCCGACGACAGGGCCGCACCGGGGAGCTGTTTTTT. Its translation: CASSPNPRRQGRTGELFF.

This clone was picked up one time. V gene TRBV6-2 or TRBV6-3 combines with J gene TRBJ1-6; D is unresolved. The germline V gene encodes CDR1 MNHEY and CDR2 SVGEGT. The CDR3 loop spans 15 amino acids. V was clipped by 6 bases and J by 9 bases, with 18 bases between them. The CDR3 DNA is TGTGCCAGCAGCGCTGGACGGATGGCGGGTTCACCCCTCCACTTT. It specifies CASSAGRMAGSPLHF.

The rearrangement links TRBV6-2 or TRBV6-3 to TRBJ2-1; no firm D call. The CDR3 sequence is 12 residues long. Germline V gives CDR1 MNHEY, CDR2 SVGEGT. Trimming removed 5 bases at V and 6 bases at J, with 8 bases between. This CDR3 is CASSTLVNEQFF. The CDR3 DNA is TGTGCCAGCAGTACGCTAGTCAATGAGCAGTTCTTC.

The chain uses TRBV7-3 and TRBJ2-7; D is ambiguous. The V gene lost 5 bases and the J gene lost 7 bases, with 24 bases spanning the gap. CDR1 is SGHTA, CDR2 FQGTGA, per germline. This CDR3 is built from 16 residues. CDR3 coding DNA: TGTGCCAGCAGCACCTCACCGGATCCTTCCATAGAGGAGCAGTACGTC. Its protein is CASSTSPDPSIEEQYV.

This sequence joins TRBV6-6 and TRBJ2-1, with TRBD2 matching over 9 bases. Looked up from germline, CDR1 is MNHNY and CDR2 is SVGAGI (reference sequence). Germline trimming cut 6 bases from V and 10 bases from J; bases unmatched to any gene: 13. The CDR3 is made up of 15 amino acids. CDR3 bases: TGTGCCAGCAGGAGACGCGGGGGGGCCCAGGGGGAGCAGTTCTTC. Translation: CASRRRGGAQGEQFF.

The gene calls are TRBV7-9 and TRBJ1-2; perhaps TRBD1 as D (5 bases). This CDR3 spans 13 amino acids. Trimming took 6 bases from V and 8 from J, leaving 16 bases between them. CDR1 SEHNR and CDR2 FQNEAQ come from the germline V gene (reference sequence). CDR3 in DNA: TGTGCCAGCAGACCGAGCCTATGGGACGGCTACACCTTC. This gives the protein CASRPSLWDGYTF. Together with reference TRBV7-9 and TRBJ1-2, the CDR3 gives the full variable domain: DTGVSQNPRHKITKRGQNVTFRCDPISEHNRLYWYRQTLGQGPEFLTYFQNEAQLEKSRLLSDRFSAERPKGSFSTLEIQRTEQGDSAMYLCASRPSLWDGYTFGSGTRLTVV.

The chain employs TRBV19 and TRBJ2-5, with D perhaps assigned TRBD1 or TRBD2 (6 bases each). The CDR3 totals 15 residues. The germline gives CDR1 LNHDA, CDR2 SQIVND (reference sequence). V lost 3 bases and J 2 bases, leaving 13 bases between the germline ends. The CDR3, as DNA: TGTGCCAGTAGTATCGGGGGCAGGCGACAAGAGACCCAGTACTTC. It translates to CASSIGGRRQETQYF. The complete variable domain, with remaining parts taken from reference TRBV19 and TRBJ2-5, reads DGGITQSPKYLFRKEGQNVTLSCEQNLNHDAMYWYRQDPGQGLRLIYYSQIVNDFQKGDIAEGYSVSREKKESFPLTVTSAQKNPTAFYLCASSIGGRRQETQYFGPGTRLLVL.

This rearrangement joins TRBV2 to TRBJ1-1; D gene ambiguous. V was shortened by 6 bases and J by 6 bases, with 17 bases between the two germline ends. The CDR3 is 14 amino acids. Germline V gene lookup returns CDR1 SNHLY and CDR2 FYNNEI. The CDR3: CASRKRPSSAEAFF. The DNA of the CDR3 is TGTGCCAGCAGAAAGAGACCATCAAGCGCTGAAGCTTTCTTT. The whole variable domain, filled in from reference TRBV2 and TRBJ1-1, reads EPEVTQTPSHQVTQMGQEVILRCVPISNHLYFYWYRQILGQKVEFLVSFYNNEISEKSEIFDDQFSVERPDGSNFTLKIRSTKLEDSAMYFCASRKRPSSAEAFFGQGTRLTVV.

The sample holds one count of this clone. The chain uses TRBV10-3 and TRBJ1-1; maybe TRBD1 (6 bases). The V end lost 5 bases, the J end lost 1 base, and 8 bases lay between the germline ends. Germline-derived CDR1 and CDR2 are ENHRY and SYGVKD. This CDR3 is 13 amino acids long. The CDR3 bases are TGTGCCATCAGTCGACAGGAGAACACTGAAGCTTTCTTT. Protein product: CAISRQENTEAFF.

This sequence joins TRBV9 and TRBJ2-2, with a weak D call TRBD1 (6 bases). Deletions cut 4 bases from V and 3 bases from J, with 13 bases between. The CDR3 has 15 amino acids. CDR1 is SGDLS, CDR2 YYNGEE, per germline. CDR3 sequence: CASSPGVRDTGELFF. CDR3 DNA sequence: TGTGCCAGCAGCCCAGGGGTCAGGGACACCGGGGAGCTGTTTTTT.

V is TRBV18 and J is TRBJ2-1; TRBD2 aligns across 10 bases. V trimming: 1 base; J trimming: 4 bases; junction bases outside the gene matches: 4. This CDR3 contains 16 residues. Germline CDR1 KGHSH, CDR2 LQKENI. Here the CDR3 reads CASSPQLAGGYNEQFF. CDR3 sequence (DNA): TGTGCCAGCTCACCACAGTTAGCGGGAGGATACAATGAGCAGTTCTTC.

CDR3 DNA sequence: TGTGCCAGCAGTTTGGACAGCGTTTTTGGCTACACCTTC. It specifies CASSLDSVFGYTF. The chain employs TRBV12-3 or TRBV12-4 and TRBJ1-2, with D possibly being TRBD1 (6 bases). The CDR3 runs 13 residues. V was trimmed by 3 bases and J by 7 bases, leaving 12 bases between them.